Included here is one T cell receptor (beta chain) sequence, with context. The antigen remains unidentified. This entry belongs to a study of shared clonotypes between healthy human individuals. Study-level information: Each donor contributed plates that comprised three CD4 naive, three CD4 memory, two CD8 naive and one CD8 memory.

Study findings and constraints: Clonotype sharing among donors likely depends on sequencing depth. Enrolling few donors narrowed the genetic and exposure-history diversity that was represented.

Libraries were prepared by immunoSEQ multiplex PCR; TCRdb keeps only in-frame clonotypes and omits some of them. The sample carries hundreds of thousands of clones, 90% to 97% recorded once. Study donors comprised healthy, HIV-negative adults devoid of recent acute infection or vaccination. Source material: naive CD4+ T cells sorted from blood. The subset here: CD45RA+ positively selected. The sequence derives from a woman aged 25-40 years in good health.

CDR3 sequence (DNA): TGCGCCAGCAGCTTGGCGTTCGTATCTGGAAACACCATATATTTT. Translated, it gives CASSLAFVSGNTIYF. The chain employs TRBV5-1 and TRBJ1-3; D gene uncertain. Between the trimmed V and J ends, which lost 0 bases and 1 base, there was a span of 8 bases. CDR3 length equals 15 residues. Germline V gene lookup returns CDR1 SGHRS and CDR2 YFSETQ.